This T cell receptor (beta chain) was identified in a study of CD8 T cells in ankylosing spondylitis. MiXCR, run by TCRdb on the 5' RACE reads, gives a single entry per CDR3 protein. The sample carries about 390,000 distinct CDR3 sequences, around 20% recorded once. V was shortened by 1 base and J by 1 base, with 7 bases between the two germline ends. Germline CDR1 is SGHTA and CDR2 is FQGNSA. The CDR3 runs to 14 residues. Findings and caveats of the study: Made up of 7 to 9 highly homologous variants, a TCR beta motif appeared characteristic of ankylosing spondylitis blood. Clones tied to disease were said to be significantly enriched in matched ankylosing spondylitis synovial fluid.

This clonotype occurred a few times. The antigen is unknown. The sample consisted of blood, either unsorted or a sorted T cell fraction (not recorded which). This clonotype originated in a male donor with ankylosing spondylitis. J is TRBJ1-2 and V is TRBV7-2; D is undetermined. In DNA, the CDR3 is TGTGCCAGCAGCTTAGGCCAGATTAACTATGGCTACACCTTC. Its translation: CASSLGQINYGYTF. Drawing the rest from reference TRBV7-2 and TRBJ1-2, the complete variable domain is GAGVSQSPSNKVTEKGKDVELRCDPISGHTALYWYRQSLGQGLEFLIYFQGNSAPDKSGLPSDRFSAERTGGSVSTLTIQRTQQEDSAVYLCASSLGQINYGYTFGSGTRLTVV.